Here is one TCR beta chain with its context. Methods used by the authors: Nucleated cell number was recorded as an estimate derived from reference gene primer amplification. Sequenced by immunoSEQ multiplex PCR; TCRdb stores in-frame clones only, minus some. Clone size and the V and J calls come from that table; the DNA yielded D and trimming. Of 150,000 or so clones listed, over 60% were seen once; the top ten hold approximately 1.8%. The entry originates in a study of blood T cell repertoires in COVID-19. Study information: The samples span acute and convalescent COVID-19 from the United States, Italy and Spain. Sample material is recorded as cDNA or gDNA derived from T cells, B-cell-depleted T cells, or PBMCs.

This CDR3 has 14 amino acids. CDR1 and CDR2 from the germline V gene are SGHTA and FQGTGA. V lost 2 bases and J 3 bases, leaving 10 bases between the germline ends. This receptor was identified in a man of 80 years or more with acute or convalescent COVID-19. The rearrangement uses TRBV7-3 and TRBJ1-1; a possible D gene is TRBD1 (5 bases). Sequencing used peripheral blood. The CDR3 spells CASSLDGGDTEAFF. CDR3 sequence (DNA): TGTGCCAGCAGCTTAGACGGGGGGGACACTGAAGCTTTCTTT. The whole variable domain, filled in from reference TRBV7-3 and TRBJ1-1, reads GAGVSQTPSNKVTEKGKYVELRCDPISGHTALYWYRQSLGQGPEFLIYFQGTGAADDSGLPNDRFFAVRPEGSVSTLKIQRTERGDSAVYLCASSLDGGDTEAFFGQGTRLTVV.